A single sample is the source of the 28 T cell receptor beta chains below, sequenced in a study of T cells in Graves' hyperthyroidism and ophthalmopathy (dated by TCRdb to the late 2010s). Library preparation was by multiplex PCR. The sample was run on an Illumina HiSeq 2000. TCR beta CDR3 regions were amplified from RNA transcripts. The TCR CDR3 was subjected to a first round of RT-PCR using the HTBI primer set and the Qiagen OneStep RT-PCR kit. TCRdb applied fastp at Q25 and MiXCR to the public reads, then kept only in-frame beta chains. Every distinct CDR3 protein forms one entry, paired with its most common genes and DNA. Recorded for this sample are hundreds of thousands of distinct CDR3 sequences; about two fifths of them occurred a single time. Roughly 8.3% of the sample is in the top ten clones. The sequenced sample was blood. These receptors were taken from a man younger than 35 with Graves' hyperthyroidism.

This clonotype has a count of ten or more. The chain uses TRBV6-5 and TRBJ2-2; possible D gene TRBD2, 6 bases. The V gene's germline CDR1 is MNHEY and CDR2 SVGAGI. The V end was cut by 6 bases, the J end by 1 base, with 9 bases between. The CDR3 runs 14 residues. DNA for the CDR3: TGTGCCAGCAGGGAGGGCAGGAACACCGGGGAGCTGTTTTTT. Its translation: CASREGRNTGELFF.

Notes on this clonotype: With a much larger clone just one base away, this may be a read error. The chain uses TRBV11-2 and TRBJ2-5, with D possibly being TRBD1 or TRBD2 (5 bases each). This CDR3 is 15 amino acids long. CDR1 SGHAT and CDR2 FQNNGV come from the germline V gene. V dropped 0 bases and J dropped 5 bases, with 13 bases sitting between them. The CDR3 DNA reads as TGTGCCAGCAGCTTAGAGCTAGAGGGGATCGAGACCCAGTACTTC. It codes for CASSLELEGIETQYF. The whole variable domain, filled in from reference TRBV11-2 and TRBJ2-5, reads EAGVAQSPRYKIIEKRQSVAFWCNPISGHATLYWYQQILGQGPKLLIQFQNNGVVDDSQLPKDRFSAERLKGVDSTLKIQPAKLEDSAVYLCASSLELEGIETQYFGPGTRLLVL.

The table lists this clonotype with a few counts. This rearrangement joins TRBV14 to TRBJ2-7; 9 nucleotides line up with TRBD1. The CDR3 has 13 residues. With 4 bases clipped from V and 7 bases from J, the junction kept 5 bases outside the gene matches. Germline CDR1 and CDR2: SGHDN and FVKESK. The CDR3 loop reads CASSPQGAREQYF. CDR3 nucleotide sequence: TGTGCCAGCAGCCCACAGGGGGCAAGGGAGCAGTACTTC.

This clonotype occurred once. The rearrangement joins TRBV10-3 to TRBJ2-3, with D maybe TRBD2 (6 bases). CDR1 ENHRY and CDR2 SYGVKD come from the germline V gene. V was pared by 6 bases and J by 6 bases, with 16 bases between. The CDR3 loop spans 14 amino acids. The CDR3 bases are TGTGCCATCAGCATCAGCGAGGGGAGGGATACGCAGTATTTT. Its translation is CAISISEGRDTQYF.

The rearrangement links TRBV2 to TRBJ1-2; the match to TRBD1 covers 10 bases. The germline CDR1 and CDR2 sequences are SNHLY and FYNNEI. The CDR3 contains 14 residues. The ends lost 6 bases at V and 4 bases at J; junction bases unmatched: 5. DNA for the CDR3: TGTGCCAGCAGAGGACAGGGGGTGGGCTATGGCTACACCTTC. This encodes CASRGQGVGYGYTF.

This chain joins TRBV9 and TRBJ1-1; D might be TRBD1 (6 bases). Germline-derived CDR1 and CDR2 are SGDLS and YYNGEE. The CDR3 contains 15 residues. The V and J ends lost 4 bases and 1 base respectively, with 14 bases between them. Here the CDR3 reads CASSRDWGQNTEAFF. CDR3 nucleotides: TGTGCCAGCAGCAGGGATTGGGGGCAGAACACTGAAGCTTTCTTT.

V usage is TRBV4-2 and J usage is TRBJ1-3, with no clear D. Deletions cut 0 bases from V and 0 bases from J, with 6 bases between. CDR1 LGHNA and CDR2 YNFKEQ come from the germline V gene. CDR3 length: 15 amino acids. CDR3 region: CASSQDWDSGNTIYF. The CDR3 nucleotides read TGTGCCAGCAGCCAAGATTGGGACTCTGGAAACACCATATATTTT.

This clonotype was seen many times. The chain recombines TRBV5-1 with TRBJ1-1; 7 bases align to TRBD1. The germline V gene encodes CDR1 SGHRS and CDR2 YFSETQ. After removal of 1 base from V and 0 bases from J, the junction contained 0 bases not matched to a gene. This CDR3 has 14 residues. CDR3 loop: CASSLTGVNTEAFF. CDR3 sequence (DNA): TGCGCCAGCAGCTTGACAGGGGTGAACACTGAAGCTTTCTTT.

There are many counts of this clonotype. The V gene is TRBV7-2, the J gene TRBJ2-5; D ambiguous. The germline V and J ends were trimmed by 3 bases and 1 base, with 6 bases remaining between them. This CDR3 has 13 residues. Germline lookup yields CDR1 SGHTA and CDR2 FQGNSA. In DNA, the CDR3 is TGTGCCAGCAGCTTCCAGATCCAAGAGACCCAGTACTTC. Amino acid sequence: CASSFQIQETQYF.

This clonotype has ten or more counts. The chain employs TRBV10-3 and TRBJ1-2; D gene ambiguous. The CDR3 contains 15 residues. The germline V gene encodes CDR1 ENHRY and CDR2 SYGVKD. Deletions cut 2 bases from V and 6 bases from J, with 16 bases between. The DNA of the CDR3 is TGTGCCATCAGTGAGCGCGATCACCTAGACAATGGCTACACCTTC. Protein sequence: CAISERDHLDNGYTF.

With regard to this clonotype: This may be a read error, as it is one base from a much larger clone. The V gene is TRBV15, the J gene TRBJ2-7; D call uncertain. The germline gives CDR1 LNHNV, CDR2 YYDKDF (reference sequence). The CDR3 consists of 15 residues. The CDR3 sequence is CATSRDRGGSYGQYF. In nucleotides, the CDR3 is TGTGCCACCAGCAGAGACCGAGGCGGATCCTACGGGCAGTACTTC.

As concerns this clonotype: A much larger clone is a single base away; this may be a read error. The chain employs TRBV12-3 or TRBV12-4 and TRBJ1-3; no clear D gene. The CDR3 has 14 amino acids. Trimming shortened V by 3 bases and J by 3 bases, and 9 bases separated the two germline ends. The CDR3 loop reads CASSFEVCGNTIYF. The CDR3 DNA is TGTGCCAGCAGTTTCGAGGTGTGTGGAAACACCATATATTTT.

The chain joins TRBV11-3 to TRBJ1-2; D gene unclear. Germline V CDR1 and CDR2: SGHNT, YENEEA. Trimming removed 1 base at V and 3 bases at J, with 12 bases between. This CDR3 region has 15 residues. Here the CDR3 reads CASSLGRGGDYGYTF. Written as DNA, the CDR3 is TGTGCCAGCAGCTTAGGGCGGGGAGGCGACTATGGCTACACCTTC.

Remarks on this clonotype: This may be a read error: a much more frequent sequence differs by one nucleotide. The chain is built from TRBV2 and TRBJ1-5, with D hard to call. This CDR3 comprises 13 residues. The germline V gene encodes CDR1 SNHLY and CDR2 FYNNEI. Trimming removed 7 bases at V and 4 bases at J, with 11 bases between. The CDR3 spells CASNLPGNQPQHF. In DNA form, the CDR3 reads TGTGCCAGCAACTTACCGGGGAATCAGCCCCAGCATTTT.

DNA for the CDR3: TGTGCCAGCAGTTCGCCGGGACTAAGAAACACCATATATTTT. This encodes CASSSPGLRNTIYF. This chain links TRBV6-5 with TRBJ1-3; D is possibly TRBD1 (5 bases). This CDR3 comprises 14 residues. The V end lost 4 bases, the J end lost 5 bases, and 12 bases lay between the germline ends. Germline CDR1 is MNHEY and CDR2 is SVGAGI.

The V and J genes are TRBV12-3 or TRBV12-4 and TRBJ2-5; D may correspond to TRBD1 or TRBD2 (5 bases each). V lost 3 bases and J 4 bases, leaving 12 bases between the germline ends. CDR3 length: 14 residues. CDR3 sequence: CASSLRGELETQYF. CDR3 DNA sequence: TGTGCCAGCAGTTTGAGAGGGGAGTTAGAGACCCAGTACTTC.

This chain uses TRBV6-1 with TRBJ2-5, with 9 bases matching TRBD1. This CDR3 has 12 residues. Germline lookup yields CDR1 MNHNS and CDR2 SASEGT. J gave up 10 bases and V 6 bases, and 6 bases lay outside the gene matches. The chain's CDR3 is CASSPGQGFQYF. CDR3 in DNA: TGTGCCAGCAGCCCGGGACAGGGATTCCAGTACTTC.

This clonotype has a count of ten or more. The chain is built from TRBV7-9 and TRBJ1-1; maybe TRBD1 (6 bases). Germline V CDR1 and CDR2: SEHNR, FQNEAQ (reference sequence). Trimming took off 9 bases at V and 1 base at J, with 12 bases between the two ends. The CDR3 has 13 residues. The CDR3 region has the DNA TGTGCCAGTTGGGGGGGGCAGAACACTGAAGCTTTCTTT. Translated: CASWGGQNTEAFF.

This clonotype was counted ten times or more. The chain combines TRBV12-3 or TRBV12-4 with TRBJ2-2; D not certain. The V gene lost 3 bases and the J gene lost 7 bases, with 6 bases spanning the gap. The CDR3 totals 12 residues. In DNA form, the CDR3 reads TGTGCCAGCAGTTTTACTGGCGGGGAGCTGTTTTTT. Translated, it gives CASSFTGGELFF.

V is TRBV19 and J is TRBJ2-5, with 9 bases that match TRBD1. The CDR3 runs 15 residues. CDR1 is LNHDA and CDR2 is SQIVND in the germline V gene (reference sequence). V dropped 4 bases and J dropped 4; count of bases not matched to a gene: 7. This CDR3 is CASSRPGQGPETQYF. CDR3 bases: TGTGCCAGTAGTAGGCCGGGACAGGGCCCAGAGACCCAGTACTTC. The variable domain in full, with the rest retrieved from reference TRBV19 and TRBJ2-5, is DGGITQSPKYLFRKEGQNVTLSCEQNLNHDAMYWYRQDPGQGLRLIYYSQIVNDFQKGDIAEGYSVSREKKESFPLTVTSAQKNPTAFYLCASSRPGQGPETQYFGPGTRLLVL.

Worth noting for this clonotype: Since a much larger clone is just one base distant, this may be a read error. The rearrangement links TRBV7-9 to TRBJ2-7; a possible D gene is TRBD1 (5 bases). This CDR3 comprises 13 residues. The germline V gene has CDR1 SEHNR and CDR2 FQNEAQ (reference sequence). V shed 4 bases and J shed 2 bases, with 9 bases lying between them. CDR3 region: CASSSDSTYEQYF. The CDR3 DNA reads as TGTGCCAGCAGCTCCGACAGTACCTACGAGCAGTACTTC.

In its sample, this clonotype was seen many times. The DNA for the CDR3 is TGTGCCAGCAGTGGGGCTAGCGGACCCCCGATAGGGCAGTACTTC. Its translation is CASSGASGPPIGQYF. The rearrangement links TRBV2 to TRBJ2-7; 7 nucleotides line up with TRBD2. The V segment lost 4 bases and the J segment 9 bases; nucleotides outside the gene matches: 15. The CDR3 extends over 15 amino acids. Germline V lookup: CDR1 SNHLY, CDR2 FYNNEI.

Regarding this clonotype: Germline and junction disagree at one end, which may indicate a read error. This chain links TRBV11-3 with TRBJ2-5; 11 bases are shared with TRBD2. Germline V gene lookup returns CDR1 SGHNT and CDR2 YENEEA. The CDR3 contains 15 residues. The chain's CDR3 is CASSQELAGEETQYF. In DNA form, the CDR3 reads TGCGCCAGCAGCCAAGAACTAGCGGGAGAAGAGACCCAGTACTTC.

Worth noting for this clonotype: The junction departs from germline at one end; a sequencing error may be responsible. The CDR3 is CASREHGTDYSGANVLTF. CDR3 nucleotide sequence: TGTGCCAGCAGGGAACATGGGACAGACTACTCTGGGGCCAACGTCCTGACTTTC. This chain links TRBV4-1 with TRBJ2-6; 7 bases line up with TRBD1. The CDR3 extends over 18 amino acids. Germline-derived CDR1 and CDR2 are MGHRA and YSYEKL.

The CDR3 coding sequence is TGTGCCAGCAGCTCAGCCATAACTAGCGGGGAGCTGTTTTTT. Protein sequence: CASSSAITSGELFF. The chain joins TRBV9 to TRBJ2-2; D is perhaps TRBD2 (5 bases). The V and J ends lost 4 bases and 7 bases respectively, with 14 bases between them. This CDR3 contains 14 residues. Per the germline V gene, CDR1 is SGDLS and CDR2 is YYNGEE.

In this sample, this clonotype turned up a few times. CDR3 nucleotides: TGTGCCAGTAATCTAGGAAGATCCTATGGCTACACCTTC. It is translated as CASNLGRSYGYTF. J is TRBJ1-2 and V is TRBV19; D is unclear. The germline V gene encodes CDR1 LNHDA and CDR2 SQIVND (reference sequence). CDR3 length: 13 residues. V was shortened by 7 bases and J by 4 bases, with 13 bases between the two germline ends.

The chain uses TRBV24-1 and TRBJ1-5; D is possibly TRBD1 (5 bases). V gave up 11 bases and J gave up 1 base, with 14 bases separating them. Germline V CDR1 and CDR2: KGHDR, SFDVKD. The CDR3 consists of 14 residues. The CDR3 DNA sequence: TGTGCCAGCAGGAGGGGCGCGAGCAATCAGCCCCAGCATTTT. Translating gives CASRRGASNQPQHF.

This clonotype was seen repeatedly, ten times or more. The rearrangement uses TRBV7-9 and TRBJ2-5, with 8 nucleotides matching TRBD1. The V segment lost 5 bases and the J segment 5 bases; nucleotides outside the gene matches: 7. This CDR3 spans 14 amino acids. The germline V gene has CDR1 SEHNR and CDR2 FQNEAQ (reference sequence). CDR3 nucleotide sequence: TGTGCCAGCAGCCAGGGGGCGGTCCAGGAGACCCAGTACTTC. This sequence encodes CASSQGAVQETQYF.